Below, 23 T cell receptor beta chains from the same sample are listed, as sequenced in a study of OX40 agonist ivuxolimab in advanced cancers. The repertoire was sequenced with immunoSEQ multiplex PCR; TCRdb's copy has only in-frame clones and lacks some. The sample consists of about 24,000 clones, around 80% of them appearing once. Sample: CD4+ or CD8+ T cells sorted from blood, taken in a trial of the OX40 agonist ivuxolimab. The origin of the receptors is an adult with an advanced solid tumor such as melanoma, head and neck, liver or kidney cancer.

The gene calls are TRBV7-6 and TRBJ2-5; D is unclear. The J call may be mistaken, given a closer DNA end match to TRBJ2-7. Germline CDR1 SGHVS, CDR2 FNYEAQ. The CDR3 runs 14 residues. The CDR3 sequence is CASSLEVSSYEQYF. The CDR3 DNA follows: TGTGCCAGCAGCTTAGAAGTCAGCTCCTACGAGCAGTACTTC.

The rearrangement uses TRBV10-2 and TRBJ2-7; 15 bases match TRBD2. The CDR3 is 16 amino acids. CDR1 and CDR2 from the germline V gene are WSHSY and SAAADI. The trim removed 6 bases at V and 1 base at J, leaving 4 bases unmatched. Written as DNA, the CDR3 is TGCGCCAGCAGGGGACTAGCGGGAGGCCAATCCTACGAGCAGTACTTC. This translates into CASRGLAGGQSYEQYF.

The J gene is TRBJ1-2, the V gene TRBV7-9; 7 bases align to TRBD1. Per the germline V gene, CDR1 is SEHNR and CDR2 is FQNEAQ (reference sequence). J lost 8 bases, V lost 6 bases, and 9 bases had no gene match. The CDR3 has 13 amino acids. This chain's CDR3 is CASREDRDKGYTF. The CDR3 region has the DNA TGTGCCAGCAGAGAAGACAGGGATAAGGGCTACACCTTC.

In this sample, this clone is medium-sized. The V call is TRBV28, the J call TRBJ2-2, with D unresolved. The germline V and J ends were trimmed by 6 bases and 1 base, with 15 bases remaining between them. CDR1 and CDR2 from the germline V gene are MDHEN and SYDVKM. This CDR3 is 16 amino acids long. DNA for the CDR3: TGTGCCAGCAGCCCGCGGCTGGTATGGAACACCGGGGAGCTGTTTTTT. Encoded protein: CASSPRLVWNTGELFF.

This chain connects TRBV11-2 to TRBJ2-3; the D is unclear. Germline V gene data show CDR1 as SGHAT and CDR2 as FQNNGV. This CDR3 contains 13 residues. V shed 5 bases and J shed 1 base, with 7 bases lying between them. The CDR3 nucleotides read TGTGCCAGCAGCGATAGGGGCACAGATACGCAGTATTTT. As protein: CASSDRGTDTQYF.

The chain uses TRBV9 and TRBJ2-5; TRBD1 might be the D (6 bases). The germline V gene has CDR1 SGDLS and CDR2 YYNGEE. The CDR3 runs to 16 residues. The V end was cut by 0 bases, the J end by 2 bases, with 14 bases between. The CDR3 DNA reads TGTGCCAGCAGCGTAGCTCGGGACAAAGCACAAGAGACCCAGTACTTC. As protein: CASSVARDKAQETQYF.

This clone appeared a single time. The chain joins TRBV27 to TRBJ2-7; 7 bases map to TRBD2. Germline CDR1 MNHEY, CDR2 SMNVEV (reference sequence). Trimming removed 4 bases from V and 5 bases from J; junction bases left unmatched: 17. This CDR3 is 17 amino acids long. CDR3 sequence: CASSSPDSAGVGNEQYF. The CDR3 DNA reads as TGTGCCAGCAGTTCCCCGGATTCGGCGGGAGTGGGCAACGAGCAGTACTTC.

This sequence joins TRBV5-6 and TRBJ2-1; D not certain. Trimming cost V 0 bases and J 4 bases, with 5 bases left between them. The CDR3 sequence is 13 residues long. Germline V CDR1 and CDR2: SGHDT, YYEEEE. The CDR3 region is CASSLAQYNEQFF. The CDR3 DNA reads TGTGCCAGCAGCTTGGCTCAGTACAATGAGCAGTTCTTC.

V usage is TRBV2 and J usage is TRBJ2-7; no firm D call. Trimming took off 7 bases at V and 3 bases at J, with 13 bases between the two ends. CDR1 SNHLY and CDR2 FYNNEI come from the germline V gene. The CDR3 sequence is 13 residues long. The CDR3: CASKGTASYEQYF. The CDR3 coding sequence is TGTGCCAGCAAAGGTACAGCAAGCTACGAGCAGTACTTC. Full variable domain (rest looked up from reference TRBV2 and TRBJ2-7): EPEVTQTPSHQVTQMGQEVILRCVPISNHLYFYWYRQILGQKVEFLVSFYNNEISEKSEIFDDQFSVERPDGSNFTLKIRSTKLEDSAMYFCASKGTASYEQYFGPGTRLTVT.

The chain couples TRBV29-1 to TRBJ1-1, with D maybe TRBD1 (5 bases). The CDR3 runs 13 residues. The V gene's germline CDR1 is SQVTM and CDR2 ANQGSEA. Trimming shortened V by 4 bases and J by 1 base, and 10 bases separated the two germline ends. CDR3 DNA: TGCAGCGTTGTTCAGGGATGGAACACTGAAGCTTTCTTT. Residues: CSVVQGWNTEAFF.

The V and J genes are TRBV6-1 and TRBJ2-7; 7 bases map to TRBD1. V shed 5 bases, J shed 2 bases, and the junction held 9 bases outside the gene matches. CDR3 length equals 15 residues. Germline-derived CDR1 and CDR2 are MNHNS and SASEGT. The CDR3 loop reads CASSFPTGITYEQYF. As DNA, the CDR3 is TGTGCCAGCAGTTTCCCGACAGGGATTACCTACGAGCAGTACTTC.

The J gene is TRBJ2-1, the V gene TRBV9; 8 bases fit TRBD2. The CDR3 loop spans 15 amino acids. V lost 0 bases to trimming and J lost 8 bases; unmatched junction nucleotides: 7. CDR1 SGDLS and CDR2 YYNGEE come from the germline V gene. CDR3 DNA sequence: TGTGCCAGCAGCGTAGGGAGCGGGAGCGGGTATGAGCAGTTCTTC. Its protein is CASSVGSGSGYEQFF.

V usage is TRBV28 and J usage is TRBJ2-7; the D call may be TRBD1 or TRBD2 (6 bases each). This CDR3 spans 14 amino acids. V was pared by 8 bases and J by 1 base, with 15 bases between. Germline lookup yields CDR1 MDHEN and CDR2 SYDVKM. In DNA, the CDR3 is TGTGCCAGCGGGGAGGTAGGGGGTTCCTACGAGCAGTACTTC. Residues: CASGEVGGSYEQYF.

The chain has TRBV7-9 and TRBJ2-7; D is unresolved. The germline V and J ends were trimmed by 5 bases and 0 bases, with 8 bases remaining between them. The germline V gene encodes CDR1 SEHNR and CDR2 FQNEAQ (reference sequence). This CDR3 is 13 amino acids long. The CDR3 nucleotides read TGTGCCAGCAGCCCGACCCTCTCCTACGAGCAGTACTTC. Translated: CASSPTLSYEQYF.

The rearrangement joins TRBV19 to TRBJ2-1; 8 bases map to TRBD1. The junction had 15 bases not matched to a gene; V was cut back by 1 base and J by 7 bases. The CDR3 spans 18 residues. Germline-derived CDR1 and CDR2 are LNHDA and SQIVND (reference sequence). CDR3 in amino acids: CASSIVSLGRGLGNEQFF. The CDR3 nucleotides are TGTGCCAGTAGTATAGTTTCCCTGGGCAGGGGGCTTGGAAATGAGCAGTTCTTC. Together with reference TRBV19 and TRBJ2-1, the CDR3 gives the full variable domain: DGGITQSPKYLFRKEGQNVTLSCEQNLNHDAMYWYRQDPGQGLRLIYYSQIVNDFQKGDIAEGYSVSREKKESFPLTVTSAQKNPTAFYLCASSIVSLGRGLGNEQFFGPGTRLTVL.

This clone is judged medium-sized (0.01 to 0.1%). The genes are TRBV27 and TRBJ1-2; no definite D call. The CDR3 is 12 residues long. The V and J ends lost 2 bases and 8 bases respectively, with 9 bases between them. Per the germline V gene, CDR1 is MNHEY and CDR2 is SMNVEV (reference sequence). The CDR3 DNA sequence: TGTGCCAGCAGTTTAACCAAAGGGGGCTACACCTTC. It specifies CASSLTKGGYTF.

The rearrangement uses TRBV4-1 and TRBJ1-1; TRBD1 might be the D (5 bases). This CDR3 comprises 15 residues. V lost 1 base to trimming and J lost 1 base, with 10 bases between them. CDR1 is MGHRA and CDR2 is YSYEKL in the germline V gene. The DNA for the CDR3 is TGCGCCAGCAGCCAAGGTCCCGGACAGAACACTGAAGCTTTCTTT. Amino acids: CASSQGPGQNTEAFF.

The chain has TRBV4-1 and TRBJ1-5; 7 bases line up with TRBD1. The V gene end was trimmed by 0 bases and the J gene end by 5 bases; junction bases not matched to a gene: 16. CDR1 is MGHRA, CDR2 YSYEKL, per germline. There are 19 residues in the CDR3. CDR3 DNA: TGCGCCAGCAGCCAAGATTTACGTTCAGGACAGGAGGCCGATCAGCCCCAGCATTTT. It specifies CASSQDLRSGQEADQPQHF.

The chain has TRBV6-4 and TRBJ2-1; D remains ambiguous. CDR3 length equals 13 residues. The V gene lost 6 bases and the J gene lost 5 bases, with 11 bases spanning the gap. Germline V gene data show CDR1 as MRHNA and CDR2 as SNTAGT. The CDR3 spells CASSKKENNEQFF. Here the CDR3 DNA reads TGTGCCAGCAGCAAGAAAGAGAACAATGAGCAGTTCTTC.

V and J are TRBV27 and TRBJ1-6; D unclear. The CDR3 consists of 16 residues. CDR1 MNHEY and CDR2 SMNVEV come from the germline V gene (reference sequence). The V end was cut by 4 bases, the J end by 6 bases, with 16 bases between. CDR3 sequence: CASSSLKGFANSPLHF. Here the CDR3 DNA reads TGTGCCAGCAGTTCATTAAAGGGATTCGCTAATTCACCCCTCCACTTT.

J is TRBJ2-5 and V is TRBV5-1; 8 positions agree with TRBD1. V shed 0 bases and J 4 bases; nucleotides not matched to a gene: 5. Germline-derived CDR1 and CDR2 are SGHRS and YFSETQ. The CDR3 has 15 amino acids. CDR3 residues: CASSLEAGGGETQYF. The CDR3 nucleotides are TGCGCCAGCAGCTTGGAGGCAGGGGGCGGAGAGACCCAGTACTTC. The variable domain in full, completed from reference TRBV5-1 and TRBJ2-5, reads KAGVTQTPRYLIKTRGQQVTLSCSPISGHRSVSWYQQTPGQGLQFLFEYFSETQRNKGNFPGRFSGRQFSNSRSEMNVSTLELGDSALYLCASSLEAGGGETQYFGPGTRLLVL.

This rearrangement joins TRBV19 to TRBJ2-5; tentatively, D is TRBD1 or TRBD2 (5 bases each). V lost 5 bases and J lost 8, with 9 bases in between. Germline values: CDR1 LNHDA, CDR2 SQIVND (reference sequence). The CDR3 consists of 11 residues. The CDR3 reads CASSPGGTQYF. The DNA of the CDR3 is TGTGCCAGTAGTCCTGGGGGAACCCAGTACTTC.

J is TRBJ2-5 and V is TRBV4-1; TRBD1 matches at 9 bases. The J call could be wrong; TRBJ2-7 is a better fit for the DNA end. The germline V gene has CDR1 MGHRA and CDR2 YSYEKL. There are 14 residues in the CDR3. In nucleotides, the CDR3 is TGCGCCAGCAGCCAACGGGACAGGGTTCCCGAGCAGTACTTC. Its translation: CASSQRDRVPEQYF.